This T cell receptor beta chain was sequenced during a study of HIV-infected patients and healthy controls. cDNA was made from about 500 ng RNA using alpha and beta constant primers. Using multiplexing indices, alpha and beta chain libraries were generated apart by chain-specific third strand synthesis. Using its own MiXCR run on the 5' RACE reads, TCRdb lists one record per CDR3 protein. The sample lists some 13,000 distinct CDR3 sequences; roughly 9.9% were seen once. There are a few counts of this clonotype. V was clipped by 0 bases and J by 5 bases; unmatched bases: 3. The CDR3 covers 15 residues. Looked up from germline, CDR1 is SGHTA and CDR2 is FQGNSA. No cell fractionation was done, so the repertoire covers all unsorted peripheral blood T cells.

Specimen: blood. The rearrangement joins TRBV7-2 to TRBJ2-1; 8 bases map to TRBD2. This receptor was taken from an adult in good health. CDR3 amino acids: CASSLAGTSHNEQFF. The CDR3, as DNA: TGTGCCAGCAGCTTAGCTGGGACTAGTCACAATGAGCAGTTCTTC.